These 18 T cell receptor beta chains share one sample of origin, sequenced in a study of regulatory T cells in long-lasting Graves disease. As to time point: newly diagnosed GD, antithyroid drugs for less than 3 months. After RNA was extracted from PBMCs, the TCR library was made from it. Assembly of TCR beta libraries relied on iRepertoire HTBI primers together with Arm-PCR of CDR3 regions. TCRdb reprocessed the multiplex PCR reads with MiXCR, giving one entry per CDR3 protein. This table holds about 420,000 distinct CDR3 sequences, less than 20% found once. These sequences were also reported in another study, on T cells in Graves' hyperthyroidism and ophthalmopathy.

Sequencing was performed on peripheral blood mononuclear cells (PBMCs), taken at new diagnosis, from a patient treated with antithyroid drugs. Receptors were obtained from a woman aged 18-30 years with Graves disease.

This clonotype showed up many times. The V and J genes are TRBV2 and TRBJ2-1; D may correspond to TRBD1 or TRBD2 (5 bases each). There are 15 residues in the CDR3. V was cut by 6 bases and J by 5 bases, with 17 bases left in between. Germline V gene lookup returns CDR1 SNHLY and CDR2 FYNNEI. The CDR3 is CASRRGGPPDNEQFF. For the CDR3, the DNA is TGTGCCAGCAGGAGGGGCGGACCCCCCGACAATGAGCAGTTCTTC. Full variable domain (rest looked up from reference TRBV2 and TRBJ2-1): EPEVTQTPSHQVTQMGQEVILRCVPISNHLYFYWYRQILGQKVEFLVSFYNNEISEKSEIFDDQFSVERPDGSNFTLKIRSTKLEDSAMYFCASRRGGPPDNEQFFGPGTRLTVL.

V gene TRBV4-3 combines with J gene TRBJ1-2; D remains unclear. Germline V CDR1 and CDR2: LGHNA, YSLEER. V lost 4 bases and J 4 bases, leaving 10 bases between the germline ends. This CDR3 is 13 amino acids long. This CDR3 reads CASSPTTGYGYTF. The CDR3 region has the DNA TGCGCCAGCAGCCCGACGACGGGCTATGGCTACACCTTC.

This clonotype has ten or more counts. The junction departs from germline at one end; a sequencing error may be responsible. The chain is built from TRBV30 and TRBJ2-1, with a possible D match to TRBD1 (5 bases). CDR1 and CDR2 (germline): GTSNPN, SVGIG (reference sequence). CDR3 length equals 13 residues. CDR3 coding DNA: TGTGCCTGGAGTGTACAGGCGTACAGTGAGCAGTTCTTC. It specifies CAWSVQAYSEQFF.

This clonotype has just a few counts. A much bigger clone sits one base away, suggesting this may be a read error. The chain couples TRBV27 to TRBJ2-7; either TRBD1 or TRBD2 may fit D (6 bases each). Trimming pared 6 bases from V and 0 bases from J, leaving 9 bases between. CDR3 size: 13 residues. Germline CDR1 MNHEY, CDR2 SMNVEV (reference sequence). The CDR3 here is CASSAGHSYEQYF. CDR3 DNA: TGTGCCAGCAGCGCGGGACACTCCTACGAGCAGTACTTC.

The rearrangement joins TRBV6-1 to TRBJ2-2; D remains unclear. The CDR3 consists of 14 residues. Trimming removed 6 bases from V and 0 bases from J, with 8 bases in between. The germline CDR1 and CDR2 sequences are MNHNS and SASEGT. CDR3 protein: CASSNTTNTGELFF. CDR3 sequence (DNA): TGTGCCAGCAGCAACACTACGAACACCGGGGAGCTGTTTTTT.

This clonotype was seen at least ten times. The chain links TRBV13 to TRBJ2-2; D remains ambiguous. Per the germline V gene, CDR1 is PRHDT and CDR2 is FYEKMQ (reference sequence). Trimming removed 2 bases at V and 6 bases at J, with 7 bases between. The CDR3 contains 13 residues. CDR3 in amino acids: CASSLRGPGELFF. CDR3 coding DNA: TGTGCCAGCAGCTTACGAGGTCCCGGGGAGCTGTTTTTT.

This clonotype was seen ten or more times. This chain links TRBV6-1 with TRBJ2-7, with TRBD1 matching 10 bases. Germline CDR1 reads MNHNS; CDR2 reads SASEGT. This CDR3 has 14 amino acids. V shed 6 bases and J 4 bases; nucleotides not matched to a gene: 6. CDR3 sequence: CASRTDRGRYEQYF. CDR3 DNA: TGTGCCAGCAGAACGGACAGGGGGAGATACGAGCAGTACTTC.

For this clonotype: Just one base apart from a much larger clone, this may be a read error. The gene calls are TRBV7-2 and TRBJ2-7; weak D call: TRBD2 (5 bases). Per the germline V gene, CDR1 is SGHTA and CDR2 is FQGNSA. The CDR3 is made up of 16 amino acids. Deletions cut 1 base from V and 4 bases from J, with 17 bases between. CDR3 protein: CASSLGPAGINYEQYF. DNA for the CDR3: TGTGCCAGCAGCTTAGGTCCGGCCGGGATCAATTACGAGCAGTACTTC.

This clonotype was found many times. The chain has TRBV9 and TRBJ1-6; 9 bases line up with TRBD1. V dropped 5 bases and J dropped 9; count of bases not matched to a gene: 3. Germline V gene data show CDR1 as SGDLS and CDR2 as YYNGEE. CDR3 length: 13 residues. Written as DNA, the CDR3 is TGTGCCAGCAGGAAGGGACAGGGTTCACCCCTCCACTTT. Translating gives CASRKGQGSPLHF.

This clonotype was counted at least ten times. The chain links TRBV20-1 to TRBJ2-3; D remains ambiguous. Germline lookup yields CDR1 DFQATT and CDR2 SNEGSKA (reference sequence). V dropped 3 bases and J dropped 4 bases, with 11 bases sitting between them. The CDR3 sequence is 13 residues long. The CDR3 spells CSASGQVPDTQYF. In DNA form, the CDR3 reads TGCAGTGCTAGCGGGCAGGTGCCAGATACGCAGTATTTT.

This clonotype was counted many times. The gene calls are TRBV10-3 and TRBJ2-7; D is perhaps TRBD1 or TRBD2 (5 bases each). This CDR3 has 13 residues. Per germline, CDR1 ENHRY and CDR2 SYGVKD. Between the trimmed V and J ends, which lost 10 bases and 0 bases, there was a span of 13 bases. The CDR3 region has the DNA TGTGCCACCCGGGACCCGAGCTCCTACGAGCAGTACTTC. This encodes CATRDPSSYEQYF.

This clonotype was seen many times. The rearrangement joins TRBV29-1 to TRBJ2-2; TRBD1 agrees at 9 bases. V was pared by 4 bases and J by 7 bases, with 7 bases of the junction left unmatched. Germline V CDR1 and CDR2: SQVTM, ANQGSEA. This CDR3 comprises 14 residues. CDR3 bases: TGCAGCGTTGCCTGGGACAGGGTTGGCGGGGAGCTGTTTTTT. Translation: CSVAWDRVGGELFF.

This clonotype was seen ten or more times. The chain carries TRBV20-1 and TRBJ2-1, with 12 bases identical to TRBD2. Trimming removed 2 bases from V and 4 bases from J; junction bases left unmatched: 6. Germline-derived CDR1 and CDR2 are DFQATT and SNEGSKA (reference sequence). The CDR3 contains 16 residues. CDR3 in DNA: TGCAGTGCTAGAAAGACTAGCGGGAGTTCTTACAATGAGCAGTTCTTC. Translated, it gives CSARKTSGSSYNEQFF.

The V call is TRBV7-9, the J call TRBJ2-1; 8 nucleotides align to TRBD2. This CDR3 contains 14 residues. J gave up 7 bases and V 5 bases, and 7 bases lay outside the gene matches. Germline loops: CDR1 SEHNR, CDR2 FQNEAQ (reference sequence). The chain's CDR3 is CASSGRGGRNEQFF. The DNA of the CDR3 is TGTGCCAGCAGCGGCCGCGGGGGGCGAAATGAGCAGTTCTTC.

This clonotype was observed at least ten times. CDR3 region: CASSDFPGRTSSYEQYF. CDR3 DNA: TGTGCCAGCAGTGATTTCCCGGGACGGACAAGCTCCTACGAGCAGTACTTC. The V and J genes are TRBV6-1 and TRBJ2-7; D is possibly TRBD1 or TRBD2 (5 bases each). With 3 bases removed from V and 0 bases from J, the gap between germline ends came to 18 bases. In germline, CDR1 is MNHNS, CDR2 SASEGT. This CDR3 has 17 residues.

CDR3 amino acids: CASSLGTSGFYNEQFF. CDR3 sequence (DNA): TGTGCCAGCAGCCTAGGGACTAGCGGGTTCTACAATGAGCAGTTCTTC. V and J are TRBV7-9 and TRBJ2-1; 12 bases are shared with TRBD2. The J segment lost 3 bases and the V segment lost 5 bases, leaving 5 bases of the junction unmatched. Germline loops: CDR1 SEHNR, CDR2 FQNEAQ (reference sequence). The CDR3 sequence is 16 residues long.

The chain is built from TRBV30 and TRBJ1-5; no reliable D call. The CDR3 has 13 amino acids. Trimming shortened V by 4 bases and J by 5 bases, and 12 bases separated the two germline ends. From germline, CDR1 is GTSNPN and CDR2 SVGIG (reference sequence). CDR3: CAWNSGFDQPQHF. The CDR3 DNA reads as TGTGCCTGGAACAGTGGCTTCGATCAGCCCCAGCATTTT.

This clonotype was seen ten or more times. The V and J genes are TRBV14 and TRBJ2-7, with D tentatively TRBD2 (6 bases). Trimming took off 5 bases at V and 0 bases at J, with 8 bases between the two ends. The CDR3 loop spans 13 amino acids. Germline V gene data show CDR1 as SGHDN and CDR2 as FVKESK. The CDR3 region is CASSRDFSYEQYF. The CDR3 DNA reads as TGTGCCAGCAGCAGGGACTTCTCCTACGAGCAGTACTTC.